This T cell receptor beta chain was documented in a study of T cell responses to AZD1222 COVID-19 vaccine. This CDR3 contains 13 residues. Trimming at V came to 10 bases and at J to 4 bases, leaving 6 bases not matched to a gene. Germline-derived CDR1 and CDR2 are MNHEY and SVGAGI. Libraries were prepared by immunoSEQ multiplex PCR; TCRdb keeps only in-frame clonotypes and omits some of them. The sample yields more than 85,000 clones, 85% to 90% seen once. This chain uses TRBV6-5 with TRBJ2-1; TRBD2 matches at 8 bases. The sequence was collected from an adult who received the AZD1222 COVID-19 vaccine. Material: peripheral blood, obtained 28 days after the second AZD1222 dose. The CDR3 DNA follows: TGTGCCACCTCGGGACTAGATTACAATGAGCAGTTCTTC. This translates into CATSGLDYNEQFF.